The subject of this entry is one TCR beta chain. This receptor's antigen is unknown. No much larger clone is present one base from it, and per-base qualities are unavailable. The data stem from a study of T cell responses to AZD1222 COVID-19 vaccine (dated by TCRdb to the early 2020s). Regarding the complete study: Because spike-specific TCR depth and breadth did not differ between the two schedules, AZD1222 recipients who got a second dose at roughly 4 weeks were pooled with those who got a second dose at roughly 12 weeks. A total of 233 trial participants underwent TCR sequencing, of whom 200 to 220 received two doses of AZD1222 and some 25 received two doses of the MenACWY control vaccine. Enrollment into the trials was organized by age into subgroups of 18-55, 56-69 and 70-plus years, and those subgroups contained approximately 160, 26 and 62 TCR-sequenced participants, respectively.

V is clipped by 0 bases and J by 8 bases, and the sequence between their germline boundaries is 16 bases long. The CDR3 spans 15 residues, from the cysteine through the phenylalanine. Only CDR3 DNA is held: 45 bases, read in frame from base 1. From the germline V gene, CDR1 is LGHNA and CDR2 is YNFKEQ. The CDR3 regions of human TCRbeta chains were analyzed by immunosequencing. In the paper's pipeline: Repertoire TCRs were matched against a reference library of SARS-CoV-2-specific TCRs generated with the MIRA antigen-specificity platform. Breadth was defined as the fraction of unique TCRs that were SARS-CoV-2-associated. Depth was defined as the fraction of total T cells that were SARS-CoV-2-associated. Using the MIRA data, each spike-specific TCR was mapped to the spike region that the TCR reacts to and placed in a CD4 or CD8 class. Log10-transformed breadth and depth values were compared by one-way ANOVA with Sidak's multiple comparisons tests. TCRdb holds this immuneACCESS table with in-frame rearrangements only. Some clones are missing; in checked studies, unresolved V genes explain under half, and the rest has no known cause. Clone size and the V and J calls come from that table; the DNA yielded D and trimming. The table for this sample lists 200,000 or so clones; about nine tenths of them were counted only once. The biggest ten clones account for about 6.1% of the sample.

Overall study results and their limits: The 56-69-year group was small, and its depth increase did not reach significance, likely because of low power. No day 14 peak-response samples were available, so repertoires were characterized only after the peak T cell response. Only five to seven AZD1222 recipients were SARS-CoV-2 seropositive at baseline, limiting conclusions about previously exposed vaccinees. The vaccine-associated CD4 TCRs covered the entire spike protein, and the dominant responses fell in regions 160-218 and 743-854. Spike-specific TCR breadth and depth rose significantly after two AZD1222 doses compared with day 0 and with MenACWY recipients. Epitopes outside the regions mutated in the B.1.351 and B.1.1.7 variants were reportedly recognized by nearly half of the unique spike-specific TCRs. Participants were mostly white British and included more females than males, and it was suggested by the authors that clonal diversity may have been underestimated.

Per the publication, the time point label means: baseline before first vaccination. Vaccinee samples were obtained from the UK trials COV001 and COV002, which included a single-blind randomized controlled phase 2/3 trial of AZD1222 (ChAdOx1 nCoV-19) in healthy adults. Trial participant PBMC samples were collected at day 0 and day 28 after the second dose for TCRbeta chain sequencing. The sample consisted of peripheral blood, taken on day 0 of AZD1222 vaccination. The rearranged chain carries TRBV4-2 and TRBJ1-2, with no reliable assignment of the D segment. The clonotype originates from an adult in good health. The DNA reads TGTGCCAGCAGCCAAGATGCGGGCTTACGGTGGGGCTACACCTTC. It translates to CASSQDAGLRWGYTF.